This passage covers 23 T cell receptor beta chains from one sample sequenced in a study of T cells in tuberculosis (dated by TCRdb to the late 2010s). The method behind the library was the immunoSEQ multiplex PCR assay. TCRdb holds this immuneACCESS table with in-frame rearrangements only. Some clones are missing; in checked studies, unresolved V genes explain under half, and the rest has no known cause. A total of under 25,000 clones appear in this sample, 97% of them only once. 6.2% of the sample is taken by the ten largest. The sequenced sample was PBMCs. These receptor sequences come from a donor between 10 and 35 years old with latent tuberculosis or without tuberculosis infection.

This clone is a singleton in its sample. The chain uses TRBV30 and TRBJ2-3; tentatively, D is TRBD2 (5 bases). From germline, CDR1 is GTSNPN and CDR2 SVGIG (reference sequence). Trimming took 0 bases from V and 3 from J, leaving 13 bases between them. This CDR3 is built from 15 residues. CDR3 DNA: TGTGCCTGGAGTGTACGAGGGATCCCTACAGATACGCAGTATTTT. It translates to CAWSVRGIPTDTQYF.

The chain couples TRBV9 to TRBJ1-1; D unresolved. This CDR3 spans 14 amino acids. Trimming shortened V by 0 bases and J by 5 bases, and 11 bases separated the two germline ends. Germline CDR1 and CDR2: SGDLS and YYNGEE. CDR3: CASSVELRWTEAFF. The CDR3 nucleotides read TGTGCCAGCAGCGTAGAATTGAGATGGACTGAAGCTTTCTTT.

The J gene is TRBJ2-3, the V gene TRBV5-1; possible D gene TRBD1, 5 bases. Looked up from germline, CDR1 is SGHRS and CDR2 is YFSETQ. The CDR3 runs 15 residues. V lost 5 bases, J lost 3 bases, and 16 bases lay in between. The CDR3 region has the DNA TGCGCCAGCAGAGGAGCCCCAAGGGGTACAGATACGCAGTATTTT. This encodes CASRGAPRGTDTQYF.

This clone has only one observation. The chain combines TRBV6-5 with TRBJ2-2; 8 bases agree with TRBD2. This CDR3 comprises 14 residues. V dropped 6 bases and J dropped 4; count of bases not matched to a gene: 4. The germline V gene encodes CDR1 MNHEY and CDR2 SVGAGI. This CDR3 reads CASRAAGGTGELFF. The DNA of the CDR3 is TGTGCCAGCAGGGCTGCGGGGGGCACCGGGGAGCTGTTTTTT.

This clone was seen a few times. This chain's CDR3 is CASSYRTENTEAFF. CDR3 coding DNA: TGTGCCAGCAGCTACAGGACAGAGAACACTGAAGCTTTCTTT. V and J are TRBV7-2 and TRBJ1-1; D possibly corresponds to TRBD1 (6 bases). This CDR3 has 14 amino acids. Trimming pared 4 bases from V and 1 base from J, leaving 10 bases between. CDR1 is SGHTA, CDR2 FQGNSA, per germline.

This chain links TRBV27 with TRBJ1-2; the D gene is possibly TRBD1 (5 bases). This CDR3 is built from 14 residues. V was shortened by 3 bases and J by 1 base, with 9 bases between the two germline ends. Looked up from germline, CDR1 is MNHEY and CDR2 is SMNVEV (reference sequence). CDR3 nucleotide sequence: TGTGCCAGCAGTTTTGGGGCCGGTAACTATGGCTACACCTTC. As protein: CASSFGAGNYGYTF.

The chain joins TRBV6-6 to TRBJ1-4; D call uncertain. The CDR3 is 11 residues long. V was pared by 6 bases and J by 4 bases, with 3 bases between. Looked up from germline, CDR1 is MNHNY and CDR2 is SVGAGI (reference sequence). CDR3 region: CASSLNEKLFF. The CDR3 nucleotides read TGTGCCAGCAGCCTTAATGAAAAACTGTTTTTT.

The CDR3 sequence is CASSEGGTTQETQYF. CDR3 nucleotide sequence: TGTGCCAGCAGTGAAGGGGGGACTACCCAAGAGACCCAGTACTTC. This sequence joins TRBV6-1 and TRBJ2-5; 7 nucleotides match TRBD2. This CDR3 is built from 15 residues. CDR1 is MNHNS and CDR2 is SASEGT in the germline V gene. V was clipped by 1 base and J by 1 base; unmatched bases: 3.

Written as DNA, the CDR3 is TGCAGCGGACGGGACAGGGGGAGACAAAAGTCAGTCGATGAGCAGTTCTTC. Translation gives CSGRDRGRQKSVDEQFF. This chain joins TRBV29-1 and TRBJ2-1; 11 bases are a match to TRBD1. The CDR3 contains 17 residues. The V segment lost 7 bases and the J segment 8 bases; nucleotides outside the gene matches: 19. Per germline, CDR1 SQVTM and CDR2 ANQGSEA.

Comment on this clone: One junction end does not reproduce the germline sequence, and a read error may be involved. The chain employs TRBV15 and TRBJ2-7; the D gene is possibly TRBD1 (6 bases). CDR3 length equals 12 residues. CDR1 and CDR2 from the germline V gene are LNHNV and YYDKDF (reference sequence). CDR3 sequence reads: CATSRDGGGGTF. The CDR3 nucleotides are TGTGCCACCAGCAGAGATGGGGGCGGTGGAACCTTC.

In DNA, the CDR3 is TGTGCCAGCAGCGTAAGCGGGGGAAGCACAGATACGCAGTATTTT. Protein sequence: CASSVSGGSTDTQYF. The rearrangement joins TRBV7-3 to TRBJ2-3; 8 bases match TRBD2. The junction had 4 bases not matched to a gene; V was cut back by 5 bases and J by 0 bases. Per germline, CDR1 SGHTA and CDR2 FQGTGA. There are 15 residues in the CDR3.

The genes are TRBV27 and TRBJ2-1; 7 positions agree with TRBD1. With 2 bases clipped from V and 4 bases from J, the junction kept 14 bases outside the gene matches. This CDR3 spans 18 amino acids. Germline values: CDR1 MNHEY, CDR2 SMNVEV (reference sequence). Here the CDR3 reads CASSLTRTGGPFYNEQFF. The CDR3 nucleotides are TGTGCCAGCAGTTTAACTCGGACAGGCGGCCCTTTTTACAATGAGCAGTTCTTC.

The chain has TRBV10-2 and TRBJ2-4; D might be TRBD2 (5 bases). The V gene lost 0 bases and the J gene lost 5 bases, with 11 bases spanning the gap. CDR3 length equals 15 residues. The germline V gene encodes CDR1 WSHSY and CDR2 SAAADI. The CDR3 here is CASSESGGPQNIQYF. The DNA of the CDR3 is TGCGCCAGCAGTGAGTCCGGAGGTCCCCAAAACATTCAGTACTTC.

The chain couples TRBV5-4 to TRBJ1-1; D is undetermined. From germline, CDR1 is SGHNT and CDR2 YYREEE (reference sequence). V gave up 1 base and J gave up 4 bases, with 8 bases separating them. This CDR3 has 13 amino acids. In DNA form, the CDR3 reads TGTGCCAGCAGCTTGTGGGGAGGCACTGAAGCTTTCTTT. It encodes CASSLWGGTEAFF.

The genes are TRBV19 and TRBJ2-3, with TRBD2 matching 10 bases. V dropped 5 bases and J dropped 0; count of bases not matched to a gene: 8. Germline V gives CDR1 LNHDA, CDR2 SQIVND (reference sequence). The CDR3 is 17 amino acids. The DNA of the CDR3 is TGTGCCAGTAGTCGTCCAGGACTAGCGGTGAGCACAGATACGCAGTATTTT. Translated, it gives CASSRPGLAVSTDTQYF.

This chain's CDR3 is CASRDPGQGYYGYTF. The CDR3 DNA reads TGTGCCAGTAGGGACCCGGGACAGGGATACTATGGCTACACCTTC. The genes are TRBV19 and TRBJ1-2, with 9 bases that match TRBD1. The CDR3 extends over 15 amino acids. Germline V gene data show CDR1 as LNHDA and CDR2 as SQIVND (reference sequence). With V trimmed by 6 bases and J by 3 bases, 8 bases remained unmatched.

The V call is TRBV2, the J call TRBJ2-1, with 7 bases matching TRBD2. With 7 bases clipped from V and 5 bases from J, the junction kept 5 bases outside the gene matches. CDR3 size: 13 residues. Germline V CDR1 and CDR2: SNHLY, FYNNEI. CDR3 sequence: CASIRGVNNEQFF. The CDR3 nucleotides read TGTGCCAGCATCCGGGGGGTCAACAATGAGCAGTTCTTC.

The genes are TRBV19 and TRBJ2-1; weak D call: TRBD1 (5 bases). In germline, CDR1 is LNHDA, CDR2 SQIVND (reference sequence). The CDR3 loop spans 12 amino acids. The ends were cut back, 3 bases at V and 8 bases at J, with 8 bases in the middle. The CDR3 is CASSIREYEQFF. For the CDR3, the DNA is TGTGCCAGTAGTATCAGGGAATATGAGCAGTTCTTC. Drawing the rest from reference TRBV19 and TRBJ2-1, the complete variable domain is DGGITQSPKYLFRKEGQNVTLSCEQNLNHDAMYWYRQDPGQGLRLIYYSQIVNDFQKGDIAEGYSVSREKKESFPLTVTSAQKNPTAFYLCASSIREYEQFFGPGTRLTVL.

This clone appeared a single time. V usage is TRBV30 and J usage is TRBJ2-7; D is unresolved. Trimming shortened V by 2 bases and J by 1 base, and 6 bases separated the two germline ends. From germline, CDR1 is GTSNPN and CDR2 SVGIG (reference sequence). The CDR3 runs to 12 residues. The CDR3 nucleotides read TGTGCCTGGAGTTTTAGTTCCTACGAGCAGTACTTC. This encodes CAWSFSSYEQYF. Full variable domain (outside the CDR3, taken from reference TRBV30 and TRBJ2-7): SQTIHQWPATLVQPVGSPLSLECTVEGTSNPNLYWYRQAAGRGLQLLFYSVGIGQISSEVPQNLSASRPQDRQFILSSKKLLLSDSGFYLCAWSFSSYEQYFGPGTRLTVT.

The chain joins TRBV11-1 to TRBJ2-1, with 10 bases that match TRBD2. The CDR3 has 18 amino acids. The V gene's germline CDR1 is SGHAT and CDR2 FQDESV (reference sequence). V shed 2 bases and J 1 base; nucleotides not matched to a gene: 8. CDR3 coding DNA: TGTGCCAGCAGCTTATACGCTAGCGGGGGTTTTTCCTACAATGAGCAGTTCTTC. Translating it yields CASSLYASGGFSYNEQFF.

CDR3: CASSQVGTGTSIYNEQFF. The CDR3 bases are TGCGCCAGCAGCCAAGTAGGTACCGGGACTAGTATCTACAATGAGCAGTTCTTC. The V and J genes are TRBV4-1 and TRBJ2-1; 8 bases are a match to TRBD2. J lost 3 bases, V lost 1 base, and 11 bases had no gene match. The CDR3 is made up of 18 amino acids. CDR1 MGHRA and CDR2 YSYEKL come from the germline V gene.

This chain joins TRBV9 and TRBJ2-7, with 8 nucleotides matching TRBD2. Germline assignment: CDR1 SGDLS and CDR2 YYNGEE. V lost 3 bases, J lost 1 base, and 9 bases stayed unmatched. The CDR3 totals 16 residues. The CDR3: CASSERVVAGSYEQYF. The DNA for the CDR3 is TGTGCCAGCAGCGAAAGGGTAGTAGCGGGGTCCTACGAGCAGTACTTC.

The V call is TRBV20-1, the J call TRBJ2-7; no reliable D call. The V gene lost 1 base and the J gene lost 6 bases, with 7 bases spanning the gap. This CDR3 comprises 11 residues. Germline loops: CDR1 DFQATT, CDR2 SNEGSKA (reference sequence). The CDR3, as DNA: TGCAGTGCTAGAGGTTCGGGCGAGCAGTACTTC. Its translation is CSARGSGEQYF.